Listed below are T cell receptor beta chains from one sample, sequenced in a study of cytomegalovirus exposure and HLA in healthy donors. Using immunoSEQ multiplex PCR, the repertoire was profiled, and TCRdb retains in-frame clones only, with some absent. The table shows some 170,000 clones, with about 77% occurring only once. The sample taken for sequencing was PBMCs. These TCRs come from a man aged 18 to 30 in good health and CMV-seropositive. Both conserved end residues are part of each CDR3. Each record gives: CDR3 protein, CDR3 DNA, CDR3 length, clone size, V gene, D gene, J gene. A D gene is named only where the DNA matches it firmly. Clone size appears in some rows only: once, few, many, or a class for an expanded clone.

CASSQNTQAGGRGYTF TGTGCCAGCAGCCAAAACACCCAGGCAGGGGGTAGAGGCTACACCTTC 16 - TRBV14 TRBD1 TRBJ1-2
CASSLGSTEAFF TGTGCCAGCAGCTTAGGGAGCACTGAAGCTTTCTTT 12 once TRBV7-2 - TRBJ1-1
CASSLFSDTQYF TGTGCCAGCAGCTTGTTCTCAGATACGCAGTATTTT 12 - TRBV5-4 - TRBJ2-3
CASSEGQIYGYTF TGTGCCAGCAGTGAAGGGCAGATTTATGGCTACACCTTC 13 - TRBV2 - TRBJ1-2
CASSLVPPSGSSYEQYF TGTGCCAGCAGCTTAGTTCCCCCTAGCGGCTCCTCCTACGAGCAGTACTTC 17 - TRBV11-2 TRBD2 TRBJ2-7
CASRSLTGQNYNEQFF TGTGCCAGCAGAAGCCTTACGGGTCAGAATTACAATGAGCAGTTCTTC 16 few TRBV28 - TRBJ2-1
CASSSRDRGETQYF TGTGCCAGCAGCTCCCGGGACAGGGGAGAGACCCAGTACTTC 14 - TRBV7-2 TRBD1 TRBJ2-5
CAISGGYEQYF TGTGCCATCAGTGGAGGCTACGAGCAGTACTTC 11 once TRBV10-3 - TRBJ2-7
CASSPPRDRGEQYF TGTGCCAGCAGCCCCCCCCGGGACAGAGGCGAGCAGTACTTC 14 - TRBV14 TRBD1 TRBJ2-7
CAISDPLCNQPQHF TGTGCCATCAGTGACCCCCTATGCAATCAGCCCCAGCATTTT 14 - TRBV10-3 - TRBJ1-5
CASSSTGLTGYEQYF TGTGCCAGCAGTTCCACCGGGTTGACTGGTTACGAGCAGTACTTC 15 - TRBV28 - TRBJ2-7
CAWRDRGAYEQYF TGTGCCTGGAGGGACAGGGGAGCCTACGAGCAGTACTTC 13 - TRBV30 TRBD1 TRBJ2-7
CSVGELHSGANVLTF TGCAGCGTTGGGGAGCTTCACTCTGGGGCCAACGTCCTGACTTTC 15 - TRBV29-1 - TRBJ2-6
CASSIRGGLETQYF TGCGCCAGCAGCATCCGGGGGGGGCTTGAGACCCAGTACTTC 14 - TRBV5-1 TRBD2 TRBJ2-5
CASSPTGGNEKLFF TGTGCCAGCAGCCCGACAGGGGGCAATGAAAAACTGTTTTTT 14 - TRBV6-1 TRBD1 TRBJ1-4
CASSSGSYEQYF TGTGCCAGCAGTAGCGGGTCCTACGAGCAGTACTTC 12 - TRBV6-5 - TRBJ2-7
CASSVSGREIYNEQFF TGTGCCAGCAGCGTTAGCGGGAGGGAGATCTACAATGAGCAGTTCTTC 16 few TRBV7-2 TRBD2 TRBJ2-1
CASSPSGFYEQYF TGCGCCAGCAGCCCTAGCGGTTTCTACGAGCAGTACTTC 13 - TRBV5-1 TRBD2 TRBJ2-7
CASSLTGGETQYF TGTGCCAGCAGTTTAACGGGGGGAGAGACCCAGTACTTC 13 - TRBV27 TRBD2 TRBJ2-5
CASSPSTGPGNQPQHF TGTGCCAGCAGCCCATCGACAGGTCCGGGCAATCAGCCCCAGCATTTT 16 - TRBV7-2 - TRBJ1-5
CALSQGEAFF TGTGCACTATCCCAGGGTGAAGCTTTCTTT 10 - TRBV30 - TRBJ1-1
CATSRERGYGYGYTF TGTGCCACCAGCAGAGAAAGGGGCTACGGCTATGGCTACACCTTC 15 - TRBV15 - TRBJ1-2
CASGLVLAGYTF TGTGCTAGTGGTTTGGTGTTGGCTGGCTACACCTTC 12 many TRBV12-5 - TRBJ1-2
CASSHVAGLMEETQYF TGTGCCAGCAGCCATGTAGCGGGACTCATGGAGGAGACCCAGTACTTC 16 - TRBV14 TRBD2 TRBJ2-5
CASSWTGGGYGYTF TGTGCCAGCAGCTGGACAGGGGGCGGTTATGGCTACACCTTC 14 - TRBV28 TRBD1 TRBJ1-2
CASSLSWQGSEKLFF TGCGCCAGCAGCTTGTCGTGGCAGGGAAGTGAAAAGCTGTTTTTT 15 - TRBV5-1 - TRBJ1-4
CASSQGQVRSANEKLFF TGCGCCAGCAGCCAAGGACAGGTCCGATCAGCTAATGAAAAACTGTTTTTT 17 - TRBV4-3 - TRBJ1-4
CASSLGIGAADTQYF TGCGCCAGCAGCTTGGGGATTGGGGCGGCAGATACGCAGTATTTT 15 - TRBV5-1 - TRBJ2-3
CASSGLAGTISEQFF TGTGCCAGCAGCGGATTAGCGGGAACCATATCTGAGCAGTTCTTC 15 - TRBV9 TRBD2 TRBJ2-1
CASSQDYGGYTEAFF TGCGCCAGCAGCCAAGATTATGGGGGCTACACTGAAGCTTTCTTT 15 - TRBV4-1 - TRBJ1-1
CASSLSPMSEQYF TGTGCCAGCAGTTTATCGCCCATGAGCGAGCAGTACTTC 13 - TRBV27 - TRBJ2-7
CASATDRVHYGYTF TGTGCCAGCGCGACCGACAGGGTTCACTATGGCTACACCTTC 14 few TRBV6-5 TRBD1 TRBJ1-2
CASSEPLGQGYSEQFF TGTGCCAGCAGTGAACCGCTGGGACAGGGGTATAGTGAGCAGTTCTTC 16 - TRBV6-1 TRBD1 TRBJ2-1
CASSQGTGGGQPQHF TGTGCCAGCAGCCAAGGGACAGGGGGCGGTCAGCCCCAGCATTTT 15 - TRBV4-2 TRBD1 TRBJ1-5
CASSQRTGENQPQHF TGCGCCAGCAGCCAACGGACAGGGGAAAATCAGCCCCAGCATTTT 15 - TRBV4-1 TRBD1 TRBJ1-5
CASSPGYGAQETQYF TGTGCCAGCTCACCAGGGTATGGGGCACAAGAGACCCAGTACTTC 15 - TRBV18 - TRBJ2-5
CASSKGLAGYEQYF TGTGCCAGCAGCAAAGGACTAGCCGGTTACGAGCAGTACTTC 14 once TRBV21-1 - TRBJ2-7
CAWSVGVLGNQPQHF TGTGCCTGGAGTGTAGGGGTATTGGGCAATCAGCCCCAGCATTTT 15 - TRBV30 - TRBJ1-5
CASSLDGPNTEAFF TGTGCCAGCAGCTTAGATGGGCCGAACACTGAAGCTTTCTTT 14 - TRBV7-9 - TRBJ1-1
CASSLDFGGLVENGYTF TGTGCCAGCAGCTTAGATTTCGGGGGGCTTGTCGAGAATGGCTACACCTTC 17 - TRBV11-2 - TRBJ1-2
CASSTRGANQPQHF TGTGCCAGTAGTACTCGGGGGGCCAATCAGCCCCAGCATTTT 14 - TRBV19 - TRBJ1-5
CSVPQGTEAFF TGCAGCGTGCCACAGGGCACTGAAGCTTTCTTT 11 - TRBV29-1 - TRBJ1-1
CAISVLGEAAGDTQYF TGTGCCATCAGTGTGTTGGGGGAGGCCGCGGGAGATACGCAGTATTTT 16 - TRBV10-3 - TRBJ2-3
CASSPTGARYEQYF TGTGCCAGCAGCCCGACAGGGGCCCGCTACGAGCAGTACTTC 14 - TRBV5-4 TRBD1 TRBJ2-7
CASSPLTSGETQYF TGCGCCAGCAGCCCCCTCACTAGCGGAGAGACCCAGTACTTC 14 - TRBV5-1 TRBD2 TRBJ2-5
CASSLAGSWELFF TGCGCCAGCAGCTTGGCGGGTTCTTGGGAGCTGTTTTTT 13 few TRBV5-1 - TRBJ2-2
CASSLRVPRELFF TGTGCCAGCAGCTTACGGGTTCCGAGGGAACTGTTTTTT 13 - TRBV7-2 - TRBJ1-4
CASGGLAGNEQFF TGTGCCAGCGGGGGACTAGCGGGAAATGAGCAGTTCTTC 13 - TRBV6-6 TRBD2 TRBJ2-1
CASSLLRQGSLSYEQYF TGTGCCAGCAGCTTGCTGAGACAGGGATCTCTCTCCTACGAGCAGTACTTC 17 - TRBV5-5 TRBD1 TRBJ2-7
CASSPEDSTLHYEQYF TGTGCCAGCAGCCCCGAGGACTCAACGCTACACTACGAGCAGTACTTC 16 - TRBV7-6 - TRBJ2-7
CASSYQTTGLSGYTF TGTGCCAGCAGTTACCAGACCACAGGGCTGAGTGGCTACACCTTC 15 few TRBV6-5 - TRBJ1-2
CASTLRLDYGYTF TGTGCCAGCACGTTGAGGCTCGACTATGGCTACACCTTC 13 few TRBV6-6 - TRBJ1-2
CASSWGQGNYGYTF TGTGCCAGCAGCTGGGGACAGGGAAACTATGGCTACACCTTC 14 - TRBV5-4 TRBD1 TRBJ1-2
CASGRRGRYEQYF TGTGCCAGCGGCAGGAGGGGGCGGTACGAGCAGTACTTC 13 - TRBV13 - TRBJ2-7
CASSEAFGGSYNEQFF TGCGCCAGCAGTGAGGCGTTTGGCGGTTCCTACAATGAGCAGTTCTTC 16 - TRBV10-1 - TRBJ2-1
CSARAGYGYTF TGCAGTGCCCGGGCGGGCTATGGCTACACCTTC 11 - TRBV20-1 - TRBJ1-2
CASSGGQLNTEAFF TGTGCCAGCAGCGGGGGACAGCTGAACACTGAAGCTTTCTTT 14 - TRBV11-2 TRBD1 TRBJ1-1